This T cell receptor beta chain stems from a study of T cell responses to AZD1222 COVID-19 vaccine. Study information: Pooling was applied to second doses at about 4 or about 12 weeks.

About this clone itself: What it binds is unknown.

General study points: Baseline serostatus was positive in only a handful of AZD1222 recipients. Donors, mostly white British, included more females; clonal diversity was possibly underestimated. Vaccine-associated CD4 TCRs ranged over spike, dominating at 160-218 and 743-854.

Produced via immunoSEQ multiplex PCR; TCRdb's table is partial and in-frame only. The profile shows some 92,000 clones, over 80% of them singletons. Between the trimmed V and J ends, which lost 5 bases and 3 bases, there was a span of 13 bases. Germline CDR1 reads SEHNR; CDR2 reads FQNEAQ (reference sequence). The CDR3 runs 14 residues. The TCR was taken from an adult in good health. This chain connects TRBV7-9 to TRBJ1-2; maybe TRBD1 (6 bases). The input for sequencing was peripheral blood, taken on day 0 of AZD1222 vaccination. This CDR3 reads CASSRRGSDYGYTF. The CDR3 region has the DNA TGTGCCAGCAGCCGGAGGGGGTCAGACTATGGCTACACCTTC.